This TCR beta chain was recorded in a study of OX40 agonist ivuxolimab in advanced cancers. On the study more broadly: Patients received ivuxolimab, an agonistic anti-OX40 (CD134) antibody. At 0.01 to 10 mg/kg, ivuxolimab was administered intravenously to patients every 2 weeks. Partial responses were seen in three patients, one with hepatocellular carcinoma and two with cutaneous melanoma.

Trimming removed 4 bases from V and 6 bases from J; junction bases left unmatched: 9. This CDR3 comprises 14 residues. CDR1 and CDR2 from the germline V gene are SGHRS and YFSETQ. In the case of this clone: The antigen is not known.

Here immunoSEQ multiplex PCR was the method, and the copy in TCRdb shows in-frame clones only, minus some. This table has about 79,000 clones, about 90% appearing once. Whole-study results and caveats: In a subset of nonresponders, normalized T-cell clonal expansion was also low.

The source was CD4+ or CD8+ T cells sorted from blood, collected in a trial of the OX40 agonist ivuxolimab. The rearrangement uses TRBV5-1 and TRBJ1-2; 7 nucleotides line up with TRBD1. This TCR derives from an adult with an advanced solid tumor such as melanoma, head and neck, liver or kidney cancer. CDR3 in amino acids: CASSLMQGEDGYTF. DNA for the CDR3: TGCGCCAGCAGCCTGATGCAGGGGGAAGATGGCTACACCTTC.